The entry that follows covers one T cell receptor (beta chain) sequence. Its specificity is not known. J was trimmed by 8 bases and V by 4 bases; bases with no gene match: 17. This CDR3 region has 17 residues. CDR1 and CDR2 from the germline V gene are LNHDA and SQIVND (reference sequence). The data originate from a study of T cells after yellow fever vaccination. Study results and caveats: At around 95% for CD4 and about 87% for CD8, most primary-vaccination clones showed up again after the booster.

One entry per CDR3 protein, called by TCRdb with MiXCR from the 5' RACE reads. Among hundreds of thousands of distinct CDR3 sequences listed, roughly 12% were seen once. The sample in question was PBMCs, obtained on the day of the yellow fever booster vaccination. The receptor's source is a young man who received the YFV17D yellow fever vaccine. V and J are TRBV19 and TRBJ2-1; TRBD2 matches 7 bases. The CDR3 loop is CASSNHPDARLAHEQFF. The CDR3 nucleotides are TGTGCCAGTAGTAATCACCCGGACGCCAGACTAGCTCATGAGCAGTTCTTC.